This T cell receptor (beta chain) was sequenced in a study of molecular identifiers for immune sequencing clone quantification (dated by TCRdb to the late 2010s). Background for the entire study: In a replicate experiment, RNA from about 21,000 or 97,000 naive CD8 T cells was split into five aliquots, four of which were sequenced. CD8 T cells were used in a methods study to benchmark molecular-identifier clustering-based TCR repertoire sequencing (MIDCIRS) and TCR RNA copy counting.

Naive CD8 T cell libraries were made from roughly 18,000 to 920,000 sorted cells using 10%, 30% or 50% of purified RNA. On a BD FACSAria II, naive CD8 T cells were FACS-sorted as CD8+CD4-CCR7+CD45RA+ and collected into RLT Plus buffer. Detection sensitivity was tested by spiking Jurkat RNA equal to about 10 TCR copies' worth into samples containing roughly 19,000-1,100,000 naive CD8 T cells. Enrichment of CD8 T cells was performed with RosetteSep CD8+ T Cell Enrichment Cocktail and Ficoll-Paque, after which ACK red cell lysis was carried out. Library preparation employed PCR. The sequencer listed for this sample is NextSeq 500. Bulk TCR libraries were made following a previously described method, with the TCR primers given in Table S5. Total RNA was purified with the Qiagen AllPrep DNA/RNA kit. Before any analysis, reads coming from multiple sequencing runs of the same library were combined into one pool. On the authors' methods: Reads were retained only if the reads had an exact TCR constant sequence, and the retained reads were trimmed to 150 nt and grouped according to their 12-nt molecular barcodes. Reads inside each barcode group were sub-clustered using a 15% Levenshtein threshold, and a quality-weighted consensus sequence was constructed for each RNA molecule. Non-functional sequences were filtered out, along with any lower-count sequence sitting one edit away from another sequence. Based on a fit of two negative binomial distributions, barcode sub-clusters having less than 20% of the maximum read count were discarded. TCRdb handled the public reads itself, with Q25 trimming in fastp and clone calling in MiXCR, and kept productive beta chains. Each entry merges the rows of one CDR3 protein and shows their most common DNA and genes. TCRdb assigned the V and J calls; the authors' analysis was not used. The sample has approximately 590,000 distinct CDR3 sequences on record, 25% of them singletons. The ten top clones hold approximately 0.75% of the sample.

V lost 3 bases and J lost 2 bases; the stretch between them is 11 bases long. The CDR3 goes from the cysteine to the phenylalanine over 14 residues. The entry retains the CDR3 DNA only, 42 bases that are in frame from base 1. Beyond this particular receptor, the publication reports: Identical TCR molecules sharing a barcode could cause highly expanded clone sizes to be underestimated. Spiked-in Jurkat TCR RNA (roughly 10 copies' worth), which is not part of the donor repertoire, was contained in the naive libraries. When barcode sub-clustering was omitted, TCR diversity was inflated by chimeric consensus sequences, with chimeras reaching as high as 47%. Modeling estimated approximately 3 recovered TCR RNA copies per cell, compared with about ten by digital PCR, which implies around 33% capture efficiency. Even against a background of about 960,000 naive CD8 T cells, spiked-in Jurkat TCR RNA amounting to a single cell's worth was reported to be detectable. In CMV-specific effector cells, clones with more than 20 RNA copies contained over 98% of molecules, whereas in naive cells such clones contained under 1% of molecules.

About this clonotype: Its antigen is unknown. No much larger clone is present one base from it, and per-base qualities are unavailable.

The receptor was isolated from a human donor in good health. Some libraries in this study had Jurkat cell RNA spiked in. The chain employs TRBV12-3 or TRBV12-4 and TRBJ2-7; the D gene assignment is ambiguous. Input material: naive CD8+ T cells from blood, with Jurkat cell RNA spiked in. Taken with the paper, the label for cell subset or site translates to: FACS-sorted CD8+CD4-CCR7+CD45RA+ naive T cells. Read as DNA, the sequence is TGTGCCAGCAGTTTTCGGCAGCCAGCCTACGAGCAGTACTTC. Translation gives CASSFRQPAYEQYF.